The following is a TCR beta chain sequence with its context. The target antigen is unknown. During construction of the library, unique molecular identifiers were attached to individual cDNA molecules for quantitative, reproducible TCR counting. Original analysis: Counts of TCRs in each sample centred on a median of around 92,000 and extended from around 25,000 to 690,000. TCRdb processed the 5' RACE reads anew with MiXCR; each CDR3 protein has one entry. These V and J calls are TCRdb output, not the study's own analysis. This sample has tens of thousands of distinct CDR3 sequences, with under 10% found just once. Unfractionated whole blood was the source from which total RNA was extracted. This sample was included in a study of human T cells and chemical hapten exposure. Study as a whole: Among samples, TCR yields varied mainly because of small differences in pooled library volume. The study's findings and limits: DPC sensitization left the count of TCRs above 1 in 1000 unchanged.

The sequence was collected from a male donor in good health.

CDR3 protein: CASSLAGTFEGEAFF. CDR3 bases: TGCGCCAGCAGCTTGGCCGGGACATTCGAGGGTGAAGCTTTCTTT. The chain recombines TRBV5-1 with TRBJ1-1, with a possible D match to TRBD1 (6 bases). Trimming cost V 0 bases and J 7 bases, with 16 bases left between them. Germline V gene data show CDR1 as SGHRS and CDR2 as YFSETQ. The CDR3 extends over 15 amino acids.